This T cell receptor (beta chain) came from a study of CD8 T cells in ankylosing spondylitis. Study results and limitations: Made up of 7 to 9 highly homologous variants, a TCR beta motif appeared characteristic of ankylosing spondylitis blood.

Points on this clonotype: The target antigen is unknown. Possible read error: a much larger clone is one base away. No conserved phenylalanine or tryptophan is present at the end of the CDR3, so a read error is the likely explanation.

The CDR3 spans 15 residues. With 2 bases removed from V and 6 bases from J, the gap between germline ends came to 15 bases. CDR1 and CDR2 from the germline V gene are SGDLS and YYNGEE. Generation of TCR beta libraries employed quantitative 5'-RACE incorporating molecular barcodes. One entry per CDR3 protein, called by TCRdb with MiXCR from the 5' RACE reads. This sample carries around 29,000 distinct CDR3 sequences, about 5.1% of them seen once, and the ten largest clones take around 2%. Sequencing was performed on blood, either unsorted or a sorted T cell fraction (not recorded which). The sequence was collected from a female donor with ankylosing spondylitis or in good health (not recorded which). The chain combines TRBV9 with TRBJ1-5; no clear D gene. CDR3 amino acids: CASSVEDGVGQPQHS. Written as DNA, the CDR3 is TGTGCCAGCAGCGTTGAGGACGGGGTGGGTCAGCCCCAGCATTCT.